This T cell receptor beta chain derives from a study of CD8 T cells in Susac syndrome. General study findings and limits: A relatively small number of individuals underwent TCR sequencing and HLA analysis.

RNA was extracted with the RNeasy kit, and a quantity of 0.5 to 1 ug was reverse transcribed using random hexamers. TCRdb processed the immunoSEQ multiplex PCR reads anew with MiXCR; each CDR3 protein has one entry. Among 150,000 to 200,000 distinct CDR3 sequences listed, roughly 94% were seen once. The authors sequenced TCR beta from blood CD8+ and CD4+ T cells. CD8+ and CD4+ T cells were negatively isolated; TEMRA cells were FACS-enriched. CDR3 length: 14 amino acids. The V gene's germline CDR1 is KGHSH and CDR2 LQKENI. Between the trimmed V and J ends, which lost 4 bases and 3 bases, there was a span of 10 bases. On this clonotype itself: What it binds is not known.

V usage is TRBV18 and J usage is TRBJ2-1, with D perhaps TRBD2 (7 bases). The sequenced sample was CD4+ T cells from PBMCs. This TCR was sampled from a human donor with multiple sclerosis. The CDR3 loop is CASSREGGYNEQFF. Written as DNA, the CDR3 is TGTGCCAGCTCACGGGAGGGGGGCTACAATGAGCAGTTCTTC.